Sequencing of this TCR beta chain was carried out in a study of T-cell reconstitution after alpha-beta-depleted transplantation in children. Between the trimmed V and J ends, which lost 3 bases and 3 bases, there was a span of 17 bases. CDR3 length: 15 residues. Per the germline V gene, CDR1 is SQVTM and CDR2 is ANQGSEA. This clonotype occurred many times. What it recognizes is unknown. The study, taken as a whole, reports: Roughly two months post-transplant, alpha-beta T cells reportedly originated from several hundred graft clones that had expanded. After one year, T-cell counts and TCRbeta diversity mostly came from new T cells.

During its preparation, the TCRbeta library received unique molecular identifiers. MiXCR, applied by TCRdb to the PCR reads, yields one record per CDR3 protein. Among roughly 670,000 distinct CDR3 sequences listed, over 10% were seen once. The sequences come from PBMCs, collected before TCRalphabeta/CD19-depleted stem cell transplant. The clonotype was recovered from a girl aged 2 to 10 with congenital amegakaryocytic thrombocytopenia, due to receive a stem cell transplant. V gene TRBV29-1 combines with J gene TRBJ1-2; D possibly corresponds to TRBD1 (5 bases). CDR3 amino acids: CSVDPATGVDYGYTF. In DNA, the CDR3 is TGCAGCGTTGACCCTGCAACAGGAGTTGACTATGGCTACACCTTC.